The subject of this entry is one T cell receptor (beta chain). The data derive from a study of cytomegalovirus exposure and HLA in healthy donors. Across the study: The Caucasian-associated ancestry cluster contained about 80% of the approximately 400 genotyped donors.

Both 60 Vbeta primers and 13 Jbeta primers went into the PCR. Sequencing was performed with immunoSEQ multiplex PCR; in TCRdb, only in-frame clones are kept and a portion is missing. The sample carries 96,000 or so clones, 65% to 75% recorded once. The sequence was obtained from a female donor in good health and CMV-seropositive. Material: PBMCs.

CDR3 loop: CASSLQDRGRTEAFF. CDR3 bases: TGTGCCAGCAGCTTACAGGACAGGGGGCGAACTGAAGCTTTCTTT. The chain is built from TRBV11-2 and TRBJ1-1; TRBD1 matches 11 bases. Unmatched junction bases numbered 4, after V lost 2 bases and J lost 5 bases. CDR3 size: 15 residues. In germline, CDR1 is SGHAT, CDR2 FQNNGV.